Described below is a single T cell receptor (beta chain) sequence and its context. In the authors' methods: Researchers report that nucleated cell counts were estimated from reference gene primer amplification. Sequenced by immunoSEQ multiplex PCR; TCRdb stores in-frame clones only, minus some. D and trimming come from the DNA, and the V and J calls and clone size come from that table. Of 90,000 to 150,000 clones in the sample, 80% to 90% are singletons; the top ten hold approximately 8%. V lost 0 bases and J lost 1; bases outside the gene matches: 5. Germline CDR1 reads SGHRS; CDR2 reads YFSETQ. The CDR3 runs to 16 residues. This entry belongs to a study of blood T cell repertoires in COVID-19. Overall study context: Some COVID-19 samples were acute and others convalescent; all came from the United States, Italy and Spain. From T cells, B-cell-depleted T cells, or PBMCs came the material, which was cDNA or gDNA.

What was sequenced was peripheral blood. This receptor was identified in an older man who had recovered from COVID-19. This chain uses TRBV5-1 with TRBJ1-1; TRBD1 agrees at 8 bases. CDR3: CASSLGSGTGNTEAFF. The CDR3 bases are TGCGCCAGCAGCTTGGGCTCCGGGACAGGGAACACTGAAGCTTTCTTT.